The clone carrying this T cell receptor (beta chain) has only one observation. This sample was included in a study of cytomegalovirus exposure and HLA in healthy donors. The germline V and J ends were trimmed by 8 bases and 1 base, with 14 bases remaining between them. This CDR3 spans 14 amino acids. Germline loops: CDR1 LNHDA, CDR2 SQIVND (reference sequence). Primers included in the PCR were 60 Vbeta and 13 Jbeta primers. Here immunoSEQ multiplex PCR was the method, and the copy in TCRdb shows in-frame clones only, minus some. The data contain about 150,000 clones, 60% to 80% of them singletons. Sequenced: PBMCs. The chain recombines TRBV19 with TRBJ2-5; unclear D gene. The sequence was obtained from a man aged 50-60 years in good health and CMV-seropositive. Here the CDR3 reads CASQPSTVQETQYF. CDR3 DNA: TGTGCCAGTCAACCCAGCACAGTCCAAGAGACCCAGTACTTC.